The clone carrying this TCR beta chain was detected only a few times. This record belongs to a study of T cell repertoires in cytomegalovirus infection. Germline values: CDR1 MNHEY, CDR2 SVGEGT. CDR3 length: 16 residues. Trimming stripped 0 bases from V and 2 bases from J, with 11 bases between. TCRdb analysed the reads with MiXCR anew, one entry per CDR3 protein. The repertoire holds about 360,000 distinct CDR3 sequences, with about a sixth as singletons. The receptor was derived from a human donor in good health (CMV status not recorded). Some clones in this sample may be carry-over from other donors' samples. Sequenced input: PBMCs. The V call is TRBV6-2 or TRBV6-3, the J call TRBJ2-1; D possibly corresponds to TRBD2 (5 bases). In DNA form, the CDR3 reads TGTGCCAGCAGTTACTCAGGCGGGCGTCCCTACAATGAGCAGTTCTTC. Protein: CASSYSGGRPYNEQFF.